The text below deals with one TCR beta chain. Antigen unknown. Clones were read by immunoSEQ multiplex PCR, and TCRdb kept only the in-frame ones, dropping some. This table has over 50,000 clones, about three quarters appearing once. Time point denoted: week 47, end of study. Doses of 300 ug of mutant IDH1 20-mer peptide were given with topical imiquimod. The trim removed 4 bases at V and 6 bases at J, leaving 12 bases unmatched. CDR3 length: 14 amino acids. CDR1 SQVTM and CDR2 ANQGSEA come from the germline V gene. The data are from a study of a mutant IDH1 vaccine in newly diagnosed glioma. For the study at large: Patients got their first vaccination 4-6 weeks after radiotherapy alone, or with temozolomide cycles. Treated patients, roughly 62% male and approximately 38% female, averaged about 42 years of age. Visits designated V12 and V13 were conducted at weeks 35 and 47, respectively.

The J gene is TRBJ2-7, the V gene TRBV29-1; TRBD1 aligns across 7 bases. This receptor was identified in a woman in her 40s with glioma. Some clones in this sample may be carry-over from other donors' samples. The sequences come from PBMCs, collected from a glioma patient whose treatment included an IDH1 peptide vaccine. CDR3 sequence (DNA): TGCAGCGTTGCCCTATCGACAGGGAGAGGCGAGCAGTACTTC. Protein: CSVALSTGRGEQYF.